Sequencing of this T cell receptor (beta chain) was carried out in a study of PD-L1 blockade in urothelial cancer. Study background: Atezolizumab was started by patients in 2014 at 1,200 mg intravenously every 3 weeks. T cells were recovered from blood samples at a median of roughly 150,000. It was at 3 weeks (second dose) and 6 weeks after treatment start that blood was analyzed.

Findings and limits, study-wide: Below-median pretreatment blood TCR clonality was associated with improved progression-free and overall survival.

For this clone: Antigen unknown.

Time point of the sample: peripheral blood 6 weeks after treatment start. Some clones are missing from TCRdb's copy, which holds only in-frame ones; the method was immunoSEQ multiplex PCR. The sample includes some 40,000 clones, about 90% of them seen just once. The sequences come from PBMCs, collected around atezolizumab (anti-PD-L1) treatment. The clonotype originates from a man in his sixties or seventies with urothelial cancer.

This CDR3 is CASSGRGEVNTQYF. The CDR3 region has the DNA TGTGCCAGTAGTGGCAGGGGCGAGGTAAATACGCAGTATTTT. This sequence joins TRBV19 and TRBJ2-3; D possibly corresponds to TRBD1 (6 bases). This CDR3 comprises 14 residues. V lost 5 bases and J 7 bases, leaving 16 bases between the germline ends. Germline-derived CDR1 and CDR2 are LNHDA and SQIVND (reference sequence).